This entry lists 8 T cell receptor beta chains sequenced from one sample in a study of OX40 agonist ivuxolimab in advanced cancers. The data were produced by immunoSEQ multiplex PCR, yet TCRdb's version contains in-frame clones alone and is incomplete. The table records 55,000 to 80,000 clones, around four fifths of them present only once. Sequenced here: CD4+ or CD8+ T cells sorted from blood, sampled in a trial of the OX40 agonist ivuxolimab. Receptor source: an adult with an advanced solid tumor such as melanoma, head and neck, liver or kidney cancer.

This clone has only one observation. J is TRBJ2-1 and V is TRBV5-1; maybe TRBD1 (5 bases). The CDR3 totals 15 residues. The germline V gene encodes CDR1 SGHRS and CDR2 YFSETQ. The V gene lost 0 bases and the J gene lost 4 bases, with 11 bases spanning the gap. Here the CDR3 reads CASSLGTTVYNEQFF. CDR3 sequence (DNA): TGCGCCAGCAGCTTGGGAACGACAGTTTACAATGAGCAGTTCTTC.

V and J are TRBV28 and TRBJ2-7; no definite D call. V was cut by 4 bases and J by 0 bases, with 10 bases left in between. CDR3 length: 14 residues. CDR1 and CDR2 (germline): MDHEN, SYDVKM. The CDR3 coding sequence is TGTGCCAGCAGTTGGGGTCCGAGCTCCTACGAGCAGTACTTC. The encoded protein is CASSWGPSSYEQYF.

The CDR3 coding sequence is TGTGCCAGCTCACCAGGGGATGGAAACACCATATATTTT. This codes for CASSPGDGNTIYF. The gene calls are TRBV18 and TRBJ1-3; D not certain. Germline V gene sequence: CDR1 KGHSH, CDR2 LQKENI. The CDR3 covers 13 residues. V lost 2 bases and J 3 bases, leaving 5 bases between the germline ends.

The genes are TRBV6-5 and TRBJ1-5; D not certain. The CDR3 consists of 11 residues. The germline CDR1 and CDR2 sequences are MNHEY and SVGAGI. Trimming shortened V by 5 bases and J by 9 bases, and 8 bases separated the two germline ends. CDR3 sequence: CASSDSTPQHF. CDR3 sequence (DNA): TGTGCCAGCAGTGATAGTACGCCCCAGCATTTT.

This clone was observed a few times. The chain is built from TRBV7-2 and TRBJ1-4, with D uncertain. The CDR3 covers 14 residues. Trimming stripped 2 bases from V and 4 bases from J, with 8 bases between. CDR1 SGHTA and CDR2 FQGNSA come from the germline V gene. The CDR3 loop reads CASSLRAYNEKLFF. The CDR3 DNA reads TGTGCCAGCAGCTTAAGGGCTTATAATGAAAAACTGTTTTTT.

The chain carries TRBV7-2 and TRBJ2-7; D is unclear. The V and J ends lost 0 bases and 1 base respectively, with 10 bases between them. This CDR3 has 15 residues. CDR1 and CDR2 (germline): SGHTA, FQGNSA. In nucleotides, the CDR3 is TGTGCCAGCAGCTTAGCTTGGCACGCTTCCTACGAGCAGTACTTC. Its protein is CASSLAWHASYEQYF.

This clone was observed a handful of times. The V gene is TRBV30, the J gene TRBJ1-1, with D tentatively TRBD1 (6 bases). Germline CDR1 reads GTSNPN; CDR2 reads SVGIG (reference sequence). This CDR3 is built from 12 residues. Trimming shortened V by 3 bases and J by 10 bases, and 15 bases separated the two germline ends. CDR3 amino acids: CAWSPDRKVAFF. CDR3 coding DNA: TGTGCCTGGAGCCCGGACAGAAAGGTAGCTTTCTTT.

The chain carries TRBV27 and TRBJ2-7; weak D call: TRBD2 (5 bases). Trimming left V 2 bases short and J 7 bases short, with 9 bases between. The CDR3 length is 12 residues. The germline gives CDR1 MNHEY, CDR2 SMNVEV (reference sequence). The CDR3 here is CASSLEGGEQYF. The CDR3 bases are TGTGCCAGCAGTTTAGAAGGCGGGGAGCAGTACTTC.